These T cell receptor beta chains were read from a single sample in a study of T cells in Graves' hyperthyroidism and ophthalmopathy. Using its own MiXCR run on the multiplex PCR reads, TCRdb lists one record per CDR3 protein. The table has 700,000 to 950,000 distinct CDR3 sequences, 30% to 40% seen once. The sequencing sample was made of blood. The receptor set was obtained from a woman between 40 and 50 years old with Graves' hyperthyroidism. The CDR3 runs from the conserved cysteine through the conserved F or W. A D gene is named only where the DNA matches it firmly. The listing skips clone size in some rows; elsewhere it reads once, few, many or a size class.

>TRBJ1-1|TRBV2|TRBD1|NA
TGTGCCAGCAGTCCCCGGACAGGGCCAAAGGAAGCTTTCTTT
CASSPRTGPKEAFF
>TRBJ1-2|TRBV10-2|NA|many
TGCGCCAGCAGCGGCGATCTCTATGGCTACACCTTC
CASSGDLYGYTF
>TRBJ2-2|TRBV4-3|NA|few
TGCGCCAGCAGCCTCGATCGGCCAGGGACCGGGGAGCTGTTTTTT
CASSLDRPGTGELFF
>TRBJ2-7|TRBV11-2|NA|NA
TGTGCCAGCAGTTTTCCCGGGGGTTATTACGAGCAGTACTTC
CASSFPGGYYEQYF
>TRBJ2-7|TRBV29-1|NA|NA
TGCAGCGTTGGGGCCGGGACGTTGAGCGAGCAGTACTTC
CSVGAGTLSEQYF
>TRBJ2-2|TRBV9|NA|NA
TGTGCCAGCAGCGTAGCTCCTGGACCCCCCCCGAACACCGGGGAGCTGTTTTTT
CASSVAPGPPPNTGELFF
>TRBJ2-2|TRBV5-6|NA|NA
TGTGCCAGCAGCTTACTGACATTGACGGGCGGGGAGCTGTTTTTT
CASSLLTLTGGELFF
>TRBJ1-3|TRBV29-1|NA|NA
TGCAGCGTTGACGACGGGGCTGGAAACACCATATATTTT
CSVDDGAGNTIYF
>TRBJ1-1|TRBV6-1|TRBD1|NA
TGTGCCAGCAGCCACGGACAGGGGATCGGGTCCACTGAAGCTTTCTTT
CASSHGQGIGSTEAFF
>TRBJ1-1|TRBV19|TRBD1|few
TGTGCCAGTACCATCACCGGGACAGTAAAGGCTGAAGCTTTCTTT
CASTITGTVKAEAFF
>TRBJ1-5|TRBV4-3|NA|NA
TGCGCCAGCAGCCAAGTGCTTGTGTACCCTAGCAATCAGCCCCAGCATTTT
CASSQVLVYPSNQPQHF
>TRBJ2-1|TRBV20-1|NA|few
TGCAGTGCTAGACTTCGACTGAATGAGCAGTTCTTC
CSARLRLNEQFF
>TRBJ1-5|TRBV7-2|NA|NA
TGTGCCAGCAGCGGGGGACCAGGAATCGAGGGCAATCAGCCCCAGCATTTT
CASSGGPGIEGNQPQHF
>TRBJ1-3|TRBV12-3/TRBV12-4|NA|NA
TGTGCCAGCCATCACGCAGGGTTTTCTGGAGACACCATATATTTT
CASHHAGFSGDTIYF
>TRBJ1-1|TRBV5-1|TRBD1|NA
TGCGCCAGCAGCGTTACCGGGACAGCTTACACTGAAGCTTTCTTT
CASSVTGTAYTEAFF
>TRBJ1-3|TRBV13|NA|many
TGTGCCAGCAGCCAAGTAAGCTCTGGAAACACCATATATTTT
CASSQVSSGNTIYF
>TRBJ2-2|TRBV10-3|TRBD1|NA
TGTGCCATCACCGGACAGGGAGACACGGGGGAGCTGTTTTTT
CAITGQGDTGELFF
>TRBJ1-4|TRBV6-1|NA|NA
TGTGCCAGCAGTGAGCCGCCGCGCGGTTTTAATGAAAAACTGTTTTTT
CASSEPPRGFNEKLFF
>TRBJ1-2|TRBV12-3/TRBV12-4|TRBD1|NA
TGTGCCAGCAGTCCGCAGGGACAGAATATTTGGGGCTACACCTTC
CASSPQGQNIWGYTF
>TRBJ2-2|TRBV9|NA|few
TGTGCCAGCACTCAGGGAAGACAGGCAGCTACAGGCGGGGAGCTGTTTTTT
CASTQGRQAATGGELFF
>TRBJ2-2|TRBV11-2|NA|NA
TGTGCCAGCTTGGAGTCGAACACCGGGGAGCTGTTTTTT
CASLESNTGELFF
>TRBJ1-2|TRBV19|TRBD1|NA
TGTGCCAGTAGTATAGGGACAGGGAACTATGGCTACACCTTC
CASSIGTGNYGYTF
>TRBJ1-2|TRBV4-3|NA|NA
TGCGCCAGCAGCCAAGATCAGGGGCTCAACTATGGCTACACCTTC
CASSQDQGLNYGYTF
>TRBJ2-7|TRBV13|TRBD1|many
TGTGCCAGCAGCACACAGGGGGTTTCCTACGAGCAGTACTTC
CASSTQGVSYEQYF
>TRBJ1-1|TRBV12-3/TRBV12-4|TRBD1|many
TGTGCCAGCAGGAGGGGGCAGATGAACACTGAAGCTTTCTTT
CASRRGQMNTEAFF
>TRBJ2-7|TRBV6-5|TRBD1|NA
TGTGCCAGCAGTTACTCGGGACAGGGGGCAGAAGAGCAGTACTTC
CASSYSGQGAEEQYF